This T cell receptor (beta chain) stems from a study of blood T cell repertoires in COVID-19. The overall study: Samples representing acute and convalescent COVID-19 were sourced from the United States, Italy and Spain. The cDNA or gDNA used as material had been derived from T cells, B-cell-depleted T cells, or PBMCs.

The J segment lost 3 bases and the V segment lost 3 bases, leaving 4 bases of the junction unmatched. The germline V gene encodes CDR1 SGDLS and CDR2 YYNGEE. There are 15 residues in the CDR3. Authors' methods: It was from reference gene primer amplification that nucleated cell counts were estimated. TCRdb's copy holds only in-frame clones and misses some; the assay was immunoSEQ multiplex PCR. V, J and clone size were drawn from that table, and D and trimming were deduced from the DNA. The sample records just over 650,000 clones, around 89% being singletons. The clonotype originates from a woman under 30 with acute or convalescent COVID-19. The sample was peripheral blood. The V and J genes are TRBV9 and TRBJ2-3; the match to TRBD1 covers 10 bases. The CDR3 reads CASSGGQGFTDTQYF. The CDR3 DNA follows: TGTGCCAGCAGCGGGGGACAGGGGTTTACAGATACGCAGTATTTT.